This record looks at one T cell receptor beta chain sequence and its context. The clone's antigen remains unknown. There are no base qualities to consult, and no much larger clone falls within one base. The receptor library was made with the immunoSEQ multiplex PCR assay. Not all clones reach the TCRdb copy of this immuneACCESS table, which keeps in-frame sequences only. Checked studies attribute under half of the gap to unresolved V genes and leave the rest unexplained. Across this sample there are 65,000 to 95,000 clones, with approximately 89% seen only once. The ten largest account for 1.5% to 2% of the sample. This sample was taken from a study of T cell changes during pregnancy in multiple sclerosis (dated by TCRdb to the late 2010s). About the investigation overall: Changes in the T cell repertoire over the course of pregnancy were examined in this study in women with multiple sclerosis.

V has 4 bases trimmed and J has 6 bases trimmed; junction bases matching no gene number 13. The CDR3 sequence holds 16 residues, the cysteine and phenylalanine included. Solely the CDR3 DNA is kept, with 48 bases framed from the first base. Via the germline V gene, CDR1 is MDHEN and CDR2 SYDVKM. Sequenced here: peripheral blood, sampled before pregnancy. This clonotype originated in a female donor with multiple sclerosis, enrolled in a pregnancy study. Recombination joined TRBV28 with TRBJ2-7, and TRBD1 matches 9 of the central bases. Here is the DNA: TGTGCCAGCAGTTCACAGGGGGCTAGAGGGATACGCGAGCAGTACTTC. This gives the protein CASSSQGARGIREQYF. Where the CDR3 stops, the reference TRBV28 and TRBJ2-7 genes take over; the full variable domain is DVKVTQSSRYLVKRTGEKVFLECVQDMDHENMFWYRQDPGLGLRLIYFSYDVKMKEKGDIPEGYSVSREKKERFSLILESASTNQTSMYLCASSSQGARGIREQYFGPGTRLTVT.